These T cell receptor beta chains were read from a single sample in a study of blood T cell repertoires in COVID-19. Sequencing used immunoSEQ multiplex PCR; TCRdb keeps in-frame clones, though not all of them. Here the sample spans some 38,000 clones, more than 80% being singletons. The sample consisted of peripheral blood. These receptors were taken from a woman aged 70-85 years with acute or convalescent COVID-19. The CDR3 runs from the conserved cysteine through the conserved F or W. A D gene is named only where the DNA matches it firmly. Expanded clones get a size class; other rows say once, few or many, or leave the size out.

CDR3: CASSVFFGTGPYEQYF; DNA: TGTGCCAGCAGTGTTTTTTTTGGCACAGGGCCCTACGAGCAGTACTTC; J: TRBJ2-7; D: NA; size: NA; V: TRBV6-1
CDR3: CATRRSDNEQFF; DNA: TGTGCCACCAGGCGATCGGACAATGAGCAGTTCTTC; J: TRBJ2-1; D: NA; size: NA; V: TRBV24-1
CDR3: CASSFTLGRGRWETQYF; DNA: TGCGCCAGCAGCTTCACGCTGGGAAGGGGGAGATGGGAGACCCAGTACTTC; J: TRBJ2-5; D: NA; size: once; V: TRBV5-1
CDR3: CASSLDPADTQYF; DNA: TGTGCCAGCAGCTTAGATCCGGCAGATACGCAGTATTTT; J: TRBJ2-3; D: NA; size: NA; V: TRBV7-9
CDR3: CASSRDRGLETQYF; DNA: TGTGCCAGCAGCCGGGACAGGGGGCTGGAGACCCAGTACTTC; J: TRBJ2-5; D: TRBD1; size: NA; V: TRBV7-8
CDR3: CASSYVSFQQGGYNYNEQFF; DNA: TGTGCCAGCAGTTACGTTTCTTTCCAGCAGGGGGGATATAACTACAATGAGCAGTTCTTC; J: TRBJ2-1; D: NA; size: NA; V: TRBV3-1/TRBV3-2
CDR3: CASSLGQVLNYGYTF; DNA: TGCGCCAGCAGCCTCGGACAGGTCCTCAACTATGGCTACACCTTC; J: TRBJ1-2; D: TRBD1; size: NA; V: TRBV5-1
CDR3: CASSLESGPTARQNIQYF; DNA: TGTGCCAGCAGCTTGGAGTCGGGTCCTACCGCTCGCCAAAACATTCAGTACTTC; J: TRBJ2-4; D: NA; size: NA; V: TRBV5-5
CDR3: CAGGTSVYEQYF; DNA: TGTGCCGGGGGGACTAGCGTATACGAGCAGTACTTC; J: TRBJ2-7; D: TRBD2; size: NA; V: TRBV7-9
CDR3: CASSEGLPGELDTQYF; DNA: TGTGCCAGCAGTGAAGGACTCCCGGGAGAATTAGATACGCAGTATTTT; J: TRBJ2-3; D: NA; size: NA; V: TRBV6-1
CDR3: CASSLTSGFNEQFF; DNA: TGCGCCAGCAGCTTAACTAGCGGGTTTAATGAGCAGTTCTTC; J: TRBJ2-1; D: TRBD2; size: NA; V: TRBV5-1
CDR3: CASSDGEGPYNEQFF; DNA: TGTGCCAGCAGTGACGGGGAGGGGCCCTACAATGAGCAGTTCTTC; J: TRBJ2-1; D: TRBD2; size: NA; V: TRBV6-4
CDR3: CASSMGPRGSPYNEQFF; DNA: TGTGCCAGTAGTATGGGTCCCCGCGGGAGCCCCTACAATGAGCAGTTCTTC; J: TRBJ2-1; D: TRBD2; size: NA; V: TRBV19
CDR3: CASSPYLSGTIGGQTQYF; DNA: TGTGCCAGCAGCCCTTACCTCTCCGGGACTATAGGGGGACAGACCCAGTACTTC; J: TRBJ2-5; D: NA; size: NA; V: TRBV3-1/TRBV3-2
CDR3: CASSYFQGPGSPLHF; DNA: TGTGCCAGCAGTTATTTTCAGGGGCCGGGGTCACCCCTCCACTTT; J: TRBJ1-6; D: NA; size: NA; V: TRBV6-5
CDR3: CSVSGGGINQPQHF; DNA: TGCAGCGTTTCGGGGGGCGGGATCAATCAGCCCCAGCATTTT; J: TRBJ1-5; D: NA; size: NA; V: TRBV29-1
CDR3: CSVIFFGSRGAQHF; DNA: TGCAGCGTTATATTTTTCGGGAGCCGAGGTGCCCAGCATTTT; J: TRBJ1-5; D: NA; size: NA; V: TRBV29-1
CDR3: CASSLAGEQFF; DNA: TGTGCCAGCAGCTTAGCAGGGGAGCAGTTCTTC; J: TRBJ2-1; D: NA; size: NA; V: TRBV11-2
CDR3: CASSLELQEKLFF; DNA: TGTGCCAGCAGCTTGGAACTCCAAGAAAAACTGTTTTTT; J: TRBJ1-4; D: NA; size: few; V: TRBV5-4
CDR3: CASSQDLQGPGDYEQYF; DNA: TGTGCCAGCAGCCAAGACCTTCAGGGCCCGGGGGATTACGAGCAGTACTTC; J: TRBJ2-7; D: NA; size: NA; V: TRBV3-1/TRBV3-2